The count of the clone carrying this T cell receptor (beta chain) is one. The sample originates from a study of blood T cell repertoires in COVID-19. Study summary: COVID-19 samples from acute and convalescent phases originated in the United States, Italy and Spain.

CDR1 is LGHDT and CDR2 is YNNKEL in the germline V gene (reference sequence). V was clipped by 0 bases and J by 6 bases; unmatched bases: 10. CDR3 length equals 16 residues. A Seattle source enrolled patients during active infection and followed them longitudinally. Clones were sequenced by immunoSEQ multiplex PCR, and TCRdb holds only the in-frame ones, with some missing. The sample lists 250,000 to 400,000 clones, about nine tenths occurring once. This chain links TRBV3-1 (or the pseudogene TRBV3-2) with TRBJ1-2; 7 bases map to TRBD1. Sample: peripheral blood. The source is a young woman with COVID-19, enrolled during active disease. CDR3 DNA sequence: TGTGCCAGCAGCCAAGACGCTAAGACAGGGCCCGATGGCTACACCTTC. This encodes CASSQDAKTGPDGYTF.